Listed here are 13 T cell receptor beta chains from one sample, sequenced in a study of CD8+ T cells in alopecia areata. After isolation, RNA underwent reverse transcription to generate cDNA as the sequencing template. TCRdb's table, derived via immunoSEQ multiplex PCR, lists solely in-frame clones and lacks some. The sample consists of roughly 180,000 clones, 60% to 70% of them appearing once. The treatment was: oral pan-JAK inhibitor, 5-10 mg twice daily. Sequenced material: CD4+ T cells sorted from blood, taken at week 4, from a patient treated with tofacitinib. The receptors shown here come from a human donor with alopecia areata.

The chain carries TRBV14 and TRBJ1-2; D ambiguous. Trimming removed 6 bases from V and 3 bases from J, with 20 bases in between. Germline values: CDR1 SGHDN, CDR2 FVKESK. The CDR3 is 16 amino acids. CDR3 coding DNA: TGTGCCAGCAGGCCCATCGGAGCAATAAGGGACTATGGCTACACCTTC. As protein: CASRPIGAIRDYGYTF.

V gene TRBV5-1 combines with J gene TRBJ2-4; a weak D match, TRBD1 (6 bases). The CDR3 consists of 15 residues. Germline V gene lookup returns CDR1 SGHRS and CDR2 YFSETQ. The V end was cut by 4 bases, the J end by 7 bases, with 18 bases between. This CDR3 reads CASSPSTQGWNIQYF. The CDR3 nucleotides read TGCGCCAGCAGCCCGTCGACACAGGGTTGGAACATTCAGTACTTC.

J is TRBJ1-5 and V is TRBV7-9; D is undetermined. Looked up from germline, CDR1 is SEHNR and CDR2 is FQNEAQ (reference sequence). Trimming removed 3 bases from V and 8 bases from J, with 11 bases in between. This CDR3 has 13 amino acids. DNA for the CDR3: TGTGCCAGCAGCTTGGGCATGGGCGAGCCCCAGCATTTT. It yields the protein CASSLGMGEPQHF.

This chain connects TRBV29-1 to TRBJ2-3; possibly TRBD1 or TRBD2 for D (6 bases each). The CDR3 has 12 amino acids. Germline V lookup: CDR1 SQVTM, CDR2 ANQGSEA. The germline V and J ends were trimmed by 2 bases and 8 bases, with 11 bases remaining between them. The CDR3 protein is CSVEPGGGTQYF. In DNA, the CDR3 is TGCAGCGTTGAACCAGGAGGGGGTACGCAGTATTTT.

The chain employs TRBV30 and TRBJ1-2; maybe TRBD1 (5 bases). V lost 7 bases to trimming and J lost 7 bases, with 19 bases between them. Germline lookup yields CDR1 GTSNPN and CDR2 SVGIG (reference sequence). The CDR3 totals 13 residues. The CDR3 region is CASTDQTVSGYTF. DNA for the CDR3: TGTGCCTCGACCGACCAGACAGTCTCTGGCTACACCTTC.

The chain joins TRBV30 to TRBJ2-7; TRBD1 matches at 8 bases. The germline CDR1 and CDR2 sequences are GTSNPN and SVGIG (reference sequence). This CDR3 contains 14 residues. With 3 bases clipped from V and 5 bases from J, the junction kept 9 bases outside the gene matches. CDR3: CAWRTGALSDEQYF. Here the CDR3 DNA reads TGTGCCTGGAGGACAGGGGCCCTGAGCGACGAGCAGTACTTC.

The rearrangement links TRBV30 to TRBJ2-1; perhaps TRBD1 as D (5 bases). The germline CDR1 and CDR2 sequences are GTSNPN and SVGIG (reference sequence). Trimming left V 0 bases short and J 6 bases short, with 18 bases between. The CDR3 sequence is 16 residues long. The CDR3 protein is CAWSVRGQIIANEQFF. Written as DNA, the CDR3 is TGTGCCTGGAGTGTAAGAGGACAAATAATAGCCAATGAGCAGTTCTTC.

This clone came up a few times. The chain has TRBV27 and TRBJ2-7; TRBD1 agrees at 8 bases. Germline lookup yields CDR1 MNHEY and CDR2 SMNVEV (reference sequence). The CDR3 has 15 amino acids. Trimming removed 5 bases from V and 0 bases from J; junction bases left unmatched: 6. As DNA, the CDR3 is TGTGCCAGCAGTCGGACAGGGAGCCGCTCCTACGAGCAGTACTTC. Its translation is CASSRTGSRSYEQYF.

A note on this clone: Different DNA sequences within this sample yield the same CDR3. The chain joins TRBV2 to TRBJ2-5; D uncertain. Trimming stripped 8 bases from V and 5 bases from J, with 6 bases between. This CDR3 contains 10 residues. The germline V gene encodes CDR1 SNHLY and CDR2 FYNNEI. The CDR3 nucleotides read TGTGCCAGCTCCGAGGAGACCCAGTACTTC. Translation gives CASSEETQYF.

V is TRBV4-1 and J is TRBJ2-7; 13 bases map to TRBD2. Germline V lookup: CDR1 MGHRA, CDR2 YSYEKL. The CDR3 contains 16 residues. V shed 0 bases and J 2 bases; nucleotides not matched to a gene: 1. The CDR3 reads CASSQEGTSGAYEQYF. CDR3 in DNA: TGCGCCAGCAGCCAAGAGGGGACTAGCGGGGCCTACGAGCAGTACTTC.

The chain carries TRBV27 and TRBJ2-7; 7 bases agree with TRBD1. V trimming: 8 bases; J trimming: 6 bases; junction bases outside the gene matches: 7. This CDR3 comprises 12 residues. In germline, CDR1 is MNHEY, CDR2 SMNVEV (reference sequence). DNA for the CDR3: TGTGCCAGCTTGGACAGGATGGGCGAGCAGTACTTC. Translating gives CASLDRMGEQYF.

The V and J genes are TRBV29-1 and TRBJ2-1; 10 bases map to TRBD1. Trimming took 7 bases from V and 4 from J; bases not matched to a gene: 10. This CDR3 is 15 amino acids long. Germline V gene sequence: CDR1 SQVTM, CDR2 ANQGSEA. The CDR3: CSALTGTGAYNEQFF. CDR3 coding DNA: TGCAGCGCTCTGACCGGGACAGGGGCTTACAATGAGCAGTTCTTC.

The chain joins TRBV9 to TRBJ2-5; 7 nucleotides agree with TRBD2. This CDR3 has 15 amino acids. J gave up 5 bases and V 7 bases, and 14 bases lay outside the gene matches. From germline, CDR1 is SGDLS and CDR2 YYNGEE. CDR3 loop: CASGAGSHPQETQYF. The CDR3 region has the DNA TGTGCCAGCGGAGCGGGATCCCATCCTCAGGAGACCCAGTACTTC.